Each of the 32 T cell receptor beta chains below was sequenced from the same sample in a study of cytomegalovirus exposure and HLA in healthy donors. The PCR was carried out with 60 Vbeta primers and 13 Jbeta primers. Produced via immunoSEQ multiplex PCR; TCRdb's table is partial and in-frame only. Of some 160,000 clones listed, 9.4% are singletons. Specimen: PBMCs. These receptor sequences come from a male donor in good health and CMV-seronegative.

The chain employs TRBV5-1 and TRBJ2-7; possible D gene TRBD2, 7 bases. Trimming pared 4 bases from V and 3 bases from J, leaving 17 bases between. The CDR3 covers 15 residues. Per the germline V gene, CDR1 is SGHRS and CDR2 is YFSETQ. The CDR3 nucleotides read TGCGCCAGCAGCCCCGGGGAGGGGGTAGTCTACGAGCAGTACTTC. Its protein product is CASSPGEGVVYEQYF.

Points on this clone: The sample contains more than one DNA sequence encoding this CDR3. The genes are TRBV27 and TRBJ1-5; TRBD1 aligns across 8 bases. Trimming at V came to 4 bases and at J to 0 bases, leaving 2 bases not matched to a gene. CDR3 length equals 15 residues. CDR1 and CDR2 (germline): MNHEY, SMNVEV (reference sequence). The CDR3 loop reads CASSSGQVSNQPQHF. In nucleotides, the CDR3 is TGTGCCAGCAGTTCGGGACAGGTTAGCAATCAGCCCCAGCATTTT.

This clone came up a few times. The chain couples TRBV19 to TRBJ1-5, with a tentative D call TRBD1 (6 bases). Germline V CDR1 and CDR2: LNHDA, SQIVND (reference sequence). The CDR3 extends over 15 amino acids. V lost 3 bases, J lost 4 bases, and 13 bases lay in between. The CDR3: CASSITGGQNQPQHF. DNA of the CDR3: TGTGCCAGTAGTATCACCGGGGGGCAGAATCAGCCCCAGCATTTT.

V usage is TRBV5-1 and J usage is TRBJ2-1; 7 bases are shared with TRBD1. Trimming removed 1 base from V and 3 bases from J; junction bases left unmatched: 7. The germline CDR1 and CDR2 sequences are SGHRS and YFSETQ. The CDR3 consists of 16 residues. CDR3 residues: CASSLLGPGGYNEQFF. The DNA of the CDR3 is TGCGCCAGCAGCTTGTTGGGGCCAGGGGGCTACAATGAGCAGTTCTTC.

V and J are TRBV19 and TRBJ1-2, with 7 positions matching TRBD1. The trim removed 4 bases at V and 3 bases at J, leaving 8 bases unmatched. The germline V gene encodes CDR1 LNHDA and CDR2 SQIVND (reference sequence). This CDR3 contains 15 residues. CDR3 DNA: TGTGCCAGTAGTACCGGGTTTACAGGGGACTATGGCTACACCTTC. This translates into CASSTGFTGDYGYTF.

This clone was counted between two and nine times. Different DNA sequences within this sample yield the same CDR3. The rearrangement joins TRBV7-9 to TRBJ2-3, with no clear D. Trimming took off 11 bases at V and 1 base at J, with 13 bases between the two ends. Germline CDR1 SEHNR, CDR2 FQNEAQ (reference sequence). CDR3 length: 13 residues. The CDR3 region is CAGRLLRTDTQYF. CDR3 sequence (DNA): TGTGCCGGGCGCCTACTTCGCACAGATACGCAGTATTTT. Combining the CDR3 with reference TRBV7-9 and TRBJ2-3 gives the whole variable domain DTGVSQNPRHKITKRGQNVTFRCDPISEHNRLYWYRQTLGQGPEFLTYFQNEAQLEKSRLLSDRFSAERPKGSFSTLEIQRTEQGDSAMYLCAGRLLRTDTQYFGPGTRLTVL.

V is TRBV27 and J is TRBJ2-7; a possible D gene is TRBD1 (6 bases). V lost 0 bases and J lost 3, with 12 bases in between. The germline V gene encodes CDR1 MNHEY and CDR2 SMNVEV (reference sequence). This CDR3 is 15 amino acids long. The CDR3 DNA reads TGTGCCAGCAGTTTATCGGCAGGGGAAAACTACGAGCAGTACTTC. This encodes CASSLSAGENYEQYF.

This clone has more than one count but fewer than ten. The chain couples TRBV6-1 to TRBJ1-4, with D possibly TRBD1 on 5 matching bases. Trimming cost V 3 bases and J 2 bases, with 10 bases left between them. CDR1 and CDR2 (germline): MNHNS, SASEGT. CDR3 length: 15 amino acids. The CDR3 DNA sequence: TGTGCCAGCAGTGACGGTGGGGCCACTAATGAAAAACTGTTTTTT. Protein product: CASSDGGATNEKLFF.

The table lists this clone with a few counts. The rearrangement uses TRBV28 and TRBJ1-2; D may be TRBD1 (6 bases). CDR3 size: 15 residues. The germline V gene encodes CDR1 MDHEN and CDR2 SYDVKM. V shed 5 bases and J shed 4 bases, with 17 bases lying between them. This CDR3 reads CASSRNRDMFYGYTF. The DNA for the CDR3 is TGTGCCAGCAGTCGTAACAGGGACATGTTCTATGGCTACACCTTC.

This clone has only a few counts. The V gene is TRBV12-1, the J gene TRBJ2-1; TRBD2 is the table's D call and was not checked against the DNA. TRBV12-1 counts as a pseudogene. This CDR3 spans 16 amino acids. The CDR3 bases are TGTGCCAGCAGCCCCCCCGCGGAGAGCTCCTACAATGAGCAGTTCTTC. Translation: CASSPPAESSYNEQFF.

V usage is TRBV28 and J usage is TRBJ2-5, with 11 bases lining up with TRBD2. The CDR3 covers 19 residues. Unmatched junction bases numbered 13, after V lost 1 base and J lost 3 bases. The germline V gene encodes CDR1 MDHEN and CDR2 SYDVKM. The CDR3 DNA sequence: TGTGCCAGCAGTTTATTTCTAGGTGGTCCGGGACTAGCGGAAGAGACCCAGTACTTC. Encoded protein: CASSLFLGGPGLAEETQYF.

This chain uses TRBV27 with TRBJ2-7; 10 bases line up with TRBD2. The end of the DNA aligns better with TRBJ2-1, so the J call may be wrong. The CDR3 has 16 amino acids. CDR1 MNHEY and CDR2 SMNVEV come from the germline V gene (reference sequence). The CDR3 bases are TGTGCCAGCAGTTTCTCTAGCGGGAGCTCCTACAATGAGCAGTTCTTC. Translation: CASSFSSGSSYNEQFF.

This clone was observed a handful of times. V gene TRBV14 combines with J gene TRBJ2-5; D might be TRBD2 (5 bases). V was shortened by 2 bases and J by 4 bases, with 11 bases between the two germline ends. The CDR3 totals 14 residues. Germline CDR1 SGHDN, CDR2 FVKESK. The DNA for the CDR3 is TGTGCCAGCAGCCAATTACGGGGTGGAGAGACCCAGTACTTC. The encoded protein is CASSQLRGGETQYF.

CDR3 nucleotide sequence: TGTGCCAGCAGCTTAAACCGAGGACTAGCGAGCCAAGAGACCCAGTACTTC. This translates into CASSLNRGLASQETQYF. The V gene is TRBV7-8, the J gene TRBJ2-5; 9 bases agree with TRBD2. Trimming cost V 2 bases and J 1 base; bases outside gene matches: 8. Germline V CDR1 and CDR2: SGHVS, FQNEAQ. The CDR3 has 17 residues.

The rearrangement uses TRBV5-1 and TRBJ2-1; TRBD2 might be the D (6 bases). The CDR3 has 13 amino acids. Germline assignment: CDR1 SGHRS and CDR2 YFSETQ. The V gene lost 4 bases and the J gene lost 8 bases, with 13 bases spanning the gap. The CDR3 nucleotides are TGCGCCAGCAGCCGGGGAGGTTTGGATGAGCAGTTCTTC. Translation: CASSRGGLDEQFF.

This clone has more than one count but fewer than ten. V usage is TRBV9 and J usage is TRBJ1-4, with 8 nucleotides matching TRBD1. Germline lookup yields CDR1 SGDLS and CDR2 YYNGEE. This CDR3 has 16 residues. Trimming took 4 bases from V and 7 from J; bases not matched to a gene: 12. DNA for the CDR3: TGTGCCAGCAGCCCCAGACAGGGGATCCTCGGTGAAAAACTGTTTTTT. This encodes CASSPRQGILGEKLFF.

The chain links TRBV5-6 to TRBJ1-1; D may be TRBD1 (5 bases). V was trimmed by 2 bases and J by 4 bases, leaving 12 bases between them. The CDR3 spans 14 residues. Germline V gene data show CDR1 as SGHDT and CDR2 as YYEEEE. The CDR3 nucleotides read TGTGCCAGCAGCTTCCCGAAAGGGGCCACTGAAGCTTTCTTT. Translation: CASSFPKGATEAFF.

The chain has TRBV6-1 and TRBJ2-1; 12 bases align to TRBD2. The CDR3 is made up of 15 amino acids. Germline trimming cut 2 bases from V and 8 bases from J; bases unmatched to any gene: 4. Germline V gives CDR1 MNHNS, CDR2 SASEGT. In DNA, the CDR3 is TGTGCCAGCAGTGAAACTCTAGCGGGGGGGTATGAGCAGTTCTTC. Translated: CASSETLAGGYEQFF.

This clone has a handful of counts. V is TRBV5-1 and J is TRBJ2-7, with 8 bases identical to TRBD1. The CDR3 loop spans 14 amino acids. Germline V gene sequence: CDR1 SGHRS, CDR2 YFSETQ. Losses at the gene ends were 7 bases for V and 2 bases for J; bases not matched to a gene: 8. CDR3 in amino acids: CASSLTGGAYEQYF. CDR3 nucleotide sequence: TGCGCCAGCTCCCTAACAGGGGGAGCCTACGAGCAGTACTTC. Based on the CDR3 plus reference TRBV5-1 and TRBJ2-7, the full variable domain is KAGVTQTPRYLIKTRGQQVTLSCSPISGHRSVSWYQQTPGQGLQFLFEYFSETQRNKGNFPGRFSGRQFSNSRSEMNVSTLELGDSALYLCASSLTGGAYEQYFGPGTRLTVT.

J is TRBJ1-6 and V is TRBV4-3; TRBD1 matches at 8 bases. The V gene's germline CDR1 is LGHNA and CDR2 YSLEER. This CDR3 has 17 amino acids. With 0 bases clipped from V and 10 bases from J, the junction kept 11 bases outside the gene matches. The CDR3 region is CASSQDRGQALGSPLHF. The CDR3 nucleotides are TGCGCCAGCAGCCAAGATAGGGGACAGGCCCTGGGATCACCCCTCCACTTT.

This clone has just a few counts. This rearrangement joins TRBV29-1 to TRBJ1-1; D remains unclear. Germline V lookup: CDR1 SQVTM, CDR2 ANQGSEA. The ends were cut back, 5 bases at V and 0 bases at J, with 13 bases in the middle. The CDR3 extends over 14 amino acids. CDR3 bases: TGCAGCGTTCTCCCTGGGCCCATGAACACTGAAGCTTTCTTT. The encoded protein is CSVLPGPMNTEAFF.

This chain joins TRBV14 and TRBJ1-2; D remains unclear. The CDR3 runs 17 residues. The V end was cut by 3 bases, the J end by 4 bases, with 21 bases between. In germline, CDR1 is SGHDN, CDR2 FVKESK. The CDR3 region is CASSQTRHAGRAYGYTF. The CDR3 DNA reads as TGTGCCAGCAGCCAGACCCGCCACGCGGGGAGGGCCTATGGCTACACCTTC.

This clone was counted only a few times. The chain is built from TRBV29-1 and TRBJ2-6; D remains ambiguous. The ends were cut back, 1 base at V and 0 bases at J, with 10 bases in the middle. This CDR3 has 16 residues. CDR1 and CDR2 (germline): SQVTM, ANQGSEA. CDR3 in amino acids: CSVEASAPSGANVLTF. The CDR3 nucleotides read TGCAGCGTTGAAGCCAGTGCCCCCTCTGGGGCCAACGTCCTGACTTTC.

The chain is built from TRBV2 and TRBJ1-1, with 9 nucleotides matching TRBD1. Trimming cost V 8 bases and J 5 bases; bases outside gene matches: 12. This CDR3 has 15 residues. Germline assignment: CDR1 SNHLY and CDR2 FYNNEI. The CDR3: CASHPGQGPGTEAFF. The DNA for the CDR3 is TGTGCCAGCCATCCGGGACAGGGACCGGGTACTGAAGCTTTCTTT.

The chain employs TRBV4-1 and TRBJ2-2; no clear D. This CDR3 contains 16 residues. Germline V gives CDR1 MGHRA, CDR2 YSYEKL. Trimming shortened V by 3 bases and J by 2 bases, and 13 bases separated the two germline ends. The CDR3 DNA reads TGCGCCAGCAGCCATCGGAGAACCTTAAACACCGGGGAGCTGTTTTTT. This translates into CASSHRRTLNTGELFF.

The chain recombines TRBV23-1 with TRBJ1-1, with D possibly being TRBD1 (5 bases). TRBV23-1 is recorded as an ORF, its role being uncertain. This CDR3 region has 16 residues. The V end was cut by 6 bases, the J end by 1 base, with 18 bases between. The chain's CDR3 is CASSQRGEGTNTEAFF. For the CDR3, the DNA is TGCGCCAGCAGCCAACGAGGGGAGGGGACGAACACTGAAGCTTTCTTT.

A few counts support this clone. Other DNA variants within this sample encode the same CDR3. This chain links TRBV29-1 with TRBJ2-1; D might be TRBD2 (6 bases). V gave up 3 bases and J gave up 8 bases, with 20 bases separating them. This CDR3 region has 15 residues. Germline CDR1 reads SQVTM; CDR2 reads ANQGSEA. As DNA, the CDR3 is TGCAGCGTTGAGGATCCCAGGAGTCGCGGGGATGAGCAGTTCTTC. Translation gives CSVEDPRSRGDEQFF.

The rearrangement uses TRBV27 and TRBJ2-1, with D tentatively TRBD1 (6 bases). The CDR3 covers 14 residues. Trimming removed 0 bases from V and 3 bases from J, with 6 bases in between. Germline CDR1 reads MNHEY; CDR2 reads SMNVEV (reference sequence). The CDR3 protein is CASSLSQGYNEQFF. CDR3 DNA sequence: TGTGCCAGCAGTTTATCACAGGGCTACAATGAGCAGTTCTTC.

The rearrangement uses TRBV7-9 and TRBJ2-7; 11 bases map to TRBD1. Germline V gives CDR1 SEHNR, CDR2 FQNEAQ (reference sequence). This CDR3 has 15 residues. V dropped 5 bases and J dropped 5; count of bases not matched to a gene: 8. The CDR3 sequence: CASSHTDRGLNEQYF. The CDR3 DNA reads as TGTGCCAGCAGCCACACGGACAGGGGGCTGAACGAGCAGTACTTC.

This clone was picked up a small number of times. This rearrangement joins TRBV15 to TRBJ1-2, with a weak D call TRBD1 (6 bases). Germline assignment: CDR1 LNHNV and CDR2 YYDKDF (reference sequence). V lost 0 bases to trimming and J lost 0 bases, with 17 bases between them. The CDR3 is made up of 18 amino acids. The CDR3 reads CATSRDRTGLLANYGYTF. The CDR3 nucleotides are TGTGCCACCAGCAGAGATCGTACAGGGCTACTAGCTAACTATGGCTACACCTTC.

This rearrangement joins TRBV19 to TRBJ1-5; TRBD1 matches at 7 bases. The trim removed 6 bases at V and 0 bases at J, leaving 11 bases unmatched. Per the germline V gene, CDR1 is LNHDA and CDR2 is SQIVND (reference sequence). This CDR3 comprises 17 residues. The CDR3 sequence is CASRETGIPYSNQPQHF. DNA for the CDR3: TGTGCCAGTAGGGAGACAGGGATCCCCTATAGCAATCAGCCCCAGCATTTT.

V gene TRBV7-2 combines with J gene TRBJ2-7; 7 nucleotides match TRBD2. Germline V gene sequence: CDR1 SGHTA, CDR2 FQGNSA. The ends lost 0 bases at V and 3 bases at J; junction bases unmatched: 5. This CDR3 contains 15 residues. CDR3 amino acids: CASSLAWEGRYEQYF. In nucleotides, the CDR3 is TGTGCCAGCAGCTTAGCTTGGGAGGGGCGCTACGAGCAGTACTTC.